What follows describes a single T cell receptor beta chain. Its matching antigen is unknown. This specimen comes from a study of OX40 agonist ivuxolimab in advanced cancers. Study background: Hepatocellular carcinoma, melanoma, renal cell or head and neck cancer occurred in dose-escalation patients.

Findings of the study overall: In general, CD8+ T cells held more expanded clones than CD4+ did, on average. Doses of 0.1 to 3.0 mg/kg were accompanied by clonal expansion of CD4+ and CD8+ blood T cells by week 6.

The V gene's germline CDR1 is MNHNY and CDR2 SVGAGI (reference sequence). This CDR3 region has 13 residues. V was cut by 10 bases and J by 1 base, with 13 bases left in between. Generated by immunoSEQ multiplex PCR, the TCRdb table keeps only in-frame clones and is missing some. The sample has about 80,000 clones, 84% seen once; the top ten hold roughly 25%. The clonotype was recovered from an adult with an advanced solid tumor such as melanoma, head and neck, liver or kidney cancer. The material sequenced was CD4+ or CD8+ T cells sorted from blood, taken in a trial of the OX40 agonist ivuxolimab. The chain couples TRBV6-6 to TRBJ2-5; no reliable D call. CDR3 coding DNA: TGTGCCACCCAGAAGATATCCCAAGAGACCCAGTACTTC. It encodes CATQKISQETQYF.